The present T cell receptor beta chain was sequenced within a study of blood T cell repertoires in COVID-19. The CDR3 is made up of 17 amino acids. Deletions cut 5 bases from V and 7 bases from J, with 24 bases between. Germline V CDR1 and CDR2: SGHTA, FQGTGA. This clone was picked up a small number of times. The protocol was immunoSEQ multiplex PCR, while the TCRdb copy is restricted to in-frame clones and leaves out a portion. The table includes a few hundred thousand clones, roughly 80% detected once. The sample consisted of peripheral blood. This receptor was identified in a woman between 18 and 29 years old with acute or convalescent COVID-19. The V call is TRBV7-3, the J call TRBJ2-1, with D possibly matching TRBD2 (5 bases). CDR3 coding DNA: TGTGCCAGCAGCGCCCGATTGGAGCGGAGTCGGTCGAATGAGCAGTTCTTC. Its protein is CASSARLERSRSNEQFF.